This TCR beta chain comes out of a study of cytomegalovirus exposure and HLA in healthy donors. Regarding the study as a whole: Later analysis reportedly placed an Asian-associated ancestry cluster below the approximately 650-donor mean in N-insertions. With DRB1 most and HLA-C fewest, TCR association rates differed between HLA loci in a later analysis. Researchers reported that a few CMV-associated chains were confirmed in vitro as CMV antigen-specific.

Primers for the PCR totalled 60 Vbeta and 13 Jbeta. Per the study methods: In a later analysis, roughly 11 million of approximately 81 million unique beta chains occurred in at least two donors. Assay used: immunoSEQ multiplex PCR; TCRdb lists only in-frame clones, some missing. From that table come the V and J calls and clone size; the DNA was used to work out D and trimming. The top ten clones hold approximately 0.36% of a sample with about 200,000 clones, more than 75% of them seen once. This clone was seen a handful of times. No antigen is known for it. V was clipped by 10 bases and J by 0 bases; unmatched bases: 5. CDR3 length: 13 residues. Germline CDR1 reads ENHRY; CDR2 reads SYGVKD.

This chain uses TRBV10-3 with TRBJ1-1; 7 nucleotides match TRBD1. This TCR came from a male donor in good health and CMV-seropositive. The sample was PBMCs. As DNA, the CDR3 is TGTGCCACCCGGGGACAGATGAACACTGAAGCTTTCTTT. The encoded protein is CATRGQMNTEAFF.